One and the same sample provided the 9 T cell receptor beta chains below, sequenced in a study of regulatory T cells in long-lasting Graves disease (dated by TCRdb to about 2021). The time point label, as the study defines it: persistent/refractory GD, antithyroid drugs over 5 years with positive TRAb. RNA was extracted from PBMCs in TRIzol for both TCR sequencing and RNA sequencing. Libraries were built with multiplex PCR. Sequencing took place on an Illumina HiSeq 4000. CDR3 regions were amplified by Arm-PCR with iRepertoire HTBI primers to construct TCR beta libraries. Starting from the raw public reads, TCRdb applied fastp trimming at Q25, assembled clones with MiXCR and retained in-frame beta chains. CDR3 protein sequences are deduplicated, and each keeps its most common genes and DNA. The sample has about 470,000 distinct CDR3 sequences on record, 20% of them singletons. 7.8% of the sample is in the top ten clones.

The sequences come from peripheral blood mononuclear cells (PBMCs), collected when the disease was refractory, from a patient treated with antithyroid drugs. The source is a female donor with Graves disease.

The V call is TRBV7-6, the J call TRBJ1-2; perhaps TRBD1 as D (5 bases). CDR3 length: 16 residues. Germline V gene data show CDR1 as SGHVS and CDR2 as FNYEAQ. V was shortened by 5 bases and J by 7 bases, with 23 bases between the two germline ends. In DNA, the CDR3 is TGTGCCAGCAGCCCTGGGACGGGGCAGGGAACGGGTGGCTACACCTTC. Protein: CASSPGTGQGTGGYTF. Full variable domain (remainder filled in from reference TRBV7-6 and TRBJ1-2): GAGVSQSPRYKVTKRGQDVALRCDPISGHVSLYWYRQALGQGPEFLTYFNYEAQQDKSGLPNDRFSAERPEGSISTLTIQRTEQRDSAMYRCASSPGTGQGTGGYTFGSGTRLTVV.

This chain uses TRBV5-1 with TRBJ2-7; D assignment may be TRBD1 or TRBD2 (5 bases each). This CDR3 has 15 amino acids. Germline V lookup: CDR1 SGHRS, CDR2 YFSETQ. V dropped 6 bases and J dropped 4 bases, with 20 bases sitting between them. This CDR3 reads CASKTGTGPIYEQYF. In DNA form, the CDR3 reads TGCGCCAGCAAGACCGGGACCGGACCTATATACGAGCAGTACTTC.

This clonotype was detected many times. The gene calls are TRBV7-9 and TRBJ2-5; 7 nucleotides match TRBD2. CDR1 and CDR2 (germline): SEHNR, FQNEAQ (reference sequence). This CDR3 comprises 14 residues. Unmatched junction bases numbered 1, after V lost 2 bases and J lost 1 base. The CDR3 DNA reads TGTGCCAGCAGCTTAAGCGGGATCCAAGAGACCCAGTACTTC. Residues: CASSLSGIQETQYF. The variable domain in full, completed from reference TRBV7-9 and TRBJ2-5, reads DTGVSQNPRHKITKRGQNVTFRCDPISEHNRLYWYRQTLGQGPEFLTYFQNEAQLEKSRLLSDRFSAERPKGSFSTLEIQRTEQGDSAMYLCASSLSGIQETQYFGPGTRLLVL.

The J gene is TRBJ2-7, the V gene TRBV6-5; the match to TRBD2 covers 7 bases. Germline assignment: CDR1 MNHEY and CDR2 SVGAGI. Unmatched junction bases numbered 6, after V lost 2 bases and J lost 2 bases. The CDR3 consists of 15 residues. Here the CDR3 reads CASSYISGSPYEQYF. DNA for the CDR3: TGTGCCAGCAGTTACATTAGCGGGTCCCCCTACGAGCAGTACTTC.

Ten or more counts support this clonotype. The chain is built from TRBV7-8 and TRBJ2-7; possibly TRBD1 or TRBD2 for D (5 bases each). The ends were cut back, 7 bases at V and 0 bases at J, with 19 bases in the middle. CDR1 is SGHVS and CDR2 is FQNEAQ in the germline V gene. This CDR3 has 16 residues. This chain's CDR3 is CASIQLGVSDSYEQYF. CDR3 nucleotide sequence: TGTGCCAGCATCCAACTGGGGGTATCTGACTCCTACGAGCAGTACTTC.

Worth noting for this clonotype: This may be a read error, as it is one base from a much larger clone. The chain recombines TRBV6-1 with TRBJ1-5; tentative D call: TRBD1 (6 bases). Germline V gives CDR1 MNHNS, CDR2 SASEGT. The V gene lost 6 bases and the J gene lost 4 bases, with 13 bases spanning the gap. The CDR3 contains 14 residues. The CDR3 is CASREAGENQPQHF. Written as DNA, the CDR3 is TGTGCCAGCAGGGAGGCAGGGGAGAATCAGCCCCAGCATTTT.

As concerns this clonotype: A much larger clone is a single base away; this may be a read error. The V and J genes are TRBV2 and TRBJ1-4; TRBD1 is a possible D gene (5 bases). The CDR3 loop spans 14 amino acids. The germline V gene has CDR1 SNHLY and CDR2 FYNNEI. CDR3 in DNA: TGTACCAGCAGTGACGTCCGCAGGGATGAAAAACTGTTTTTT. Its translation: CTSSDVRRDEKLFF. The full variable domain, completed using reference TRBV2 and TRBJ1-4, is EPEVTQTPSHQVTQMGQEVILRCVPISNHLYFYWYRQILGQKVEFLVSFYNNEISEKSEIFDDQFSVERPDGSNFTLKIRSTKLEDSAMYFCTSSDVRRDEKLFFGSGTQLSVL.

This clonotype was counted many times. The chain links TRBV15 to TRBJ1-3; maybe TRBD1 (6 bases). Trimming removed 0 bases from V and 0 bases from J, with 9 bases in between. The CDR3 spans 16 residues. Germline V gene data show CDR1 as LNHNV and CDR2 as YYDKDF (reference sequence). CDR3 sequence (DNA): TGTGCCACCAGCAGAGATCTACAGGGCTCTGGAAACACCATATATTTT. It codes for CATSRDLQGSGNTIYF.

This clonotype was seen only a few times. The rearrangement joins TRBV15 to TRBJ2-5, with D unclear. V was pared by 2 bases and J by 1 base, with 8 bases between. The CDR3 is 14 residues long. CDR1 LNHNV and CDR2 YYDKDF come from the germline V gene (reference sequence). The CDR3 spells CATSRPRSQETQYF. CDR3 in DNA: TGTGCCACCAGCAGACCCAGGAGCCAAGAGACCCAGTACTTC.